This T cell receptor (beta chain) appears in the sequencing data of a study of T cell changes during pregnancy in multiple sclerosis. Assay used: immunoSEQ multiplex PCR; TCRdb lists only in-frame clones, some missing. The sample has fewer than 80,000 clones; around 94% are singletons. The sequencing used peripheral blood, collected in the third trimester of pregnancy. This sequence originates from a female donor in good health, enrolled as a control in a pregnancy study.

The CDR3 here is CASSWRASGGEQYF. The DNA for the CDR3 is TGTGCCAGCAGTTGGCGAGCCTCCGGGGGCGAGCAGTACTTC. The chain combines TRBV6-5 with TRBJ2-7, with a weak D call TRBD2 (6 bases). Germline V gives CDR1 MNHEY, CDR2 SVGAGI. This CDR3 comprises 14 residues. Trimming shortened V by 4 bases and J by 6 bases, and 16 bases separated the two germline ends.